A selection of T cell receptor beta chains follows, all from one sample in a study of blood T cell repertoires in COVID-19. Profiled with immunoSEQ multiplex PCR; TCRdb holds only in-frame clones, not every one. This table has roughly 260,000 clones, about 87% appearing once. Sequences were obtained from peripheral blood. These receptors were collected from a man aged 55 to 70 who had recovered from COVID-19. CDR3s leave out the opening cysteine and the closing phenylalanine or tryptophan.

V	J	CDR3
TRBV30	TRBJ1-4	AWSRGQNNEKLF
TRBV11-1	TRBJ2-7	ASSPKWTRSYEQY
TRBV5-4	TRBJ1-1	ASSFAPMNTEAF
TRBV9	TRBJ1-4	ASSRGGGEKLF
TRBV5-1	TRBJ1-4	ASSPTPGGSEKLF
TRBV9	TRBJ2-1	ASSVDPSGNYNEQF
TRBV6-2/TRBV6-3	TRBJ2-5	ASSPPGQGPETQY
TRBV19	TRBJ1-2	ASSGTGKNYGYT
TRBV6-5	TRBJ2-3	ASSVNRADTQY
TRBV3-1/TRBV3-2	TRBJ2-1	ASSQFRGYEQF
TRBV30	TRBJ1-6	AWRDRTGGESPLH
TRBV20-1	TRBJ2-5	SASQQETQY
TRBV5-6	TRBJ2-6	ASSLAGGSGANVLT
TRBV11-3	TRBJ1-2	ASGPTGGGYT
TRBV5-1	TRBJ1-6	ASSLVVGQGSPLH
TRBV29-1	TRBJ2-7	SVGQVAGGQGEQY
TRBV18	TRBJ2-7	ASSLGLAGAPY
TRBV9	TRBJ1-3	ASSGALSGNTIY
TRBV7-6	TRBJ2-3	ASSLGPGGTSTDTQY
TRBV11-2	TRBJ1-6	ASSLVGGPTARSPLH
TRBV6-4	TRBJ1-2	ASSGGQGVGYT
TRBV5-4	TRBJ2-3	ASSLRGVVDTQY
TRBV2	TRBJ2-7	ASSSGSYEQY
TRBV11-1	TRBJ1-2	ASNPTPTRGYGYT
TRBV19	TRBJ2-1	ASSIRQGRRDNEQF
TRBV4-2	TRBJ2-5	ASSQAGLAGERETQY
TRBV27	TRBJ2-7	ASSDKDRGNYEQY
TRBV5-1	TRBJ1-3	ASSQGNTIY
TRBV5-4	TRBJ1-6	ASSLPGGSGNSPLH
TRBV6-2/TRBV6-3	TRBJ1-2	ASSYDRGGGYT
TRBV11-3	TRBJ2-7	ASSLVTFRRDRQGEQY
TRBV7-3	TRBJ1-3	ASSLYGPGNTIY
TRBV6-5	TRBJ1-2	ASSYWEGNGYT
TRBV3-1/TRBV3-2	TRBJ1-3	ASTERRNSGNTIY
TRBV5-4	TRBJ2-3	ASSWLPGGSGGGDTQY
TRBV28	TRBJ1-1	ASSPTSVSGLNTEAF
TRBV5-1	TRBJ1-2	ASSPRQGPNYGYT
TRBV6-5	TRBJ1-3	ASSYNGGNTIY
TRBV3-1/TRBV3-2	TRBJ2-7	ASSPLADPVRYEQY
TRBV7-2	TRBJ2-2	ASSSRYTGELF
TRBV11-2	TRBJ1-5	ASSGDRNQPQH
TRBV5-6	TRBJ2-7	ASSFGTGSYEQY
TRBV19	TRBJ1-5	ASGLKGTVIQPQH
TRBV19	TRBJ2-3	ASGDFTQY
TRBV18	TRBJ2-1	ASSPPWASGADEQF
TRBV2	TRBJ2-4	ASSGDTAAKNIQY
TRBV6-5	TRBJ2-7	ASSFSGGGEQY
TRBV9	TRBJ2-1	ASSVVLAGVRNEQF
TRBV5-1	TRBJ2-5	ASSTNAGFQETQY
TRBV5-6	TRBJ2-2	ASTPGTGRTGELF
TRBV7-6	TRBJ1-3	ASSLASGITGNTIY
TRBV3-1/TRBV3-2	TRBJ2-1	ASSPDRTSGGTYNEQF
TRBV7-3	TRBJ2-7	ASSLVGGFSYEQY